This T cell receptor beta chain was captured by sequencing in a study of neoadjuvant anti-PD-1 for oral cavity cancer. Study-level information: Patients without progression got a fourth dose around day 43.

As to this clone: The antigen is unknown.

Regarding the study as a whole: Expansion of preexisting intratumoral clones was suggested to aid response.

CDR1 is MNHEY, CDR2 SVGAGI, per germline. Trimming removed 6 bases at V and 8 bases at J, with 14 bases between. The CDR3 loop spans 13 amino acids. Time point of the sample: after neoadjuvant nivolumab, at surgical resection. These oral cavity squamous cell carcinomas were HPV-negative and locally advanced. The assay was immunoSEQ multiplex PCR, and TCRdb's table has in-frame clones only and misses some. The sample holds about 23,000 clones, under 55% seen once. This specimen was tumor tissue, taken after nivolumab (anti-PD-1) treatment. The TCR originated in a person between 35 and 79 years old with oral cavity squamous cell carcinoma. The J gene is TRBJ2-1, the V gene TRBV6-5; the D gene is possibly TRBD1 (5 bases). The CDR3 DNA follows: TGTGCCAGCAGAATCGAGTGGGGCGATGAGCAGTTCTTC. It codes for CASRIEWGDEQFF.